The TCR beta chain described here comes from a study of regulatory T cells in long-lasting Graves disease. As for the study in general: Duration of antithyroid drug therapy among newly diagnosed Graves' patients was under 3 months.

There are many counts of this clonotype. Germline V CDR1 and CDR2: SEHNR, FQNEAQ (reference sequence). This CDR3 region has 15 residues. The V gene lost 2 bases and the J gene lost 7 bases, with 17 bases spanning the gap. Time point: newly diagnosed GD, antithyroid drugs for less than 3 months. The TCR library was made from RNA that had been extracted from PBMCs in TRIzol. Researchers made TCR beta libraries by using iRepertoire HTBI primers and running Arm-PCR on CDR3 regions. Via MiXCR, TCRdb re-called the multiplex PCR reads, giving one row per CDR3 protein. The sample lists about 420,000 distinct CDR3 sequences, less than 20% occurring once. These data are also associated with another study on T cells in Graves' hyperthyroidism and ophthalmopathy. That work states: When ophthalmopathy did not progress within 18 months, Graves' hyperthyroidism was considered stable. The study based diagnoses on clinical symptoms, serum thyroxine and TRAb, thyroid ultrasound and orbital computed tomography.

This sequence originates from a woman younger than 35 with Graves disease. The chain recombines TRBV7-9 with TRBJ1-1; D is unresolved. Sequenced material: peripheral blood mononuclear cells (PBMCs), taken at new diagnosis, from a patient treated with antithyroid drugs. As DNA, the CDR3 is TGTGCCAGCAGCTTATTCGCCGGGGAATTGGGTGAAGCTTTCTTT. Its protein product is CASSLFAGELGEAFF.